This note documents a single T cell receptor (beta chain) sequence. Its antigen is currently unknown. A CD45RO-CCR7+CD27+CD95- phenotype identified naive CD8+ T cells. All TRB cDNA libraries came from 5' RACE performed with UMI labels. Using the 5' RACE reads, TCRdb records one entry per CDR3 protein without DNA. This listing includes some 47,000 distinct CDR3 sequences. This sample is part of a study of CXCR3-negative and CXCR3-positive naive CD8 T cells. Study-level points and caveats: Comparison of naive CXCR3-negative and CXCR3-positive cells revealed similar TRBV-TRBJ usage, while memory cells differed. The study found CXCR3 expression partially decreased after cryopreservation and ran most assays on fresh PBMCs. CXCR3-positive naive cells had TRB CDR3s that were more hydrophobic than CXCR3-negative naive cells had. Sequencing showed both naive subsets with comparably high diversity, and memory CD8+ cells much lower.

The CDR3 spans 13 residues. Germline V gene lookup returns CDR1 SQVTM and CDR2 ANQGSEA. The sample was naive CXCR3+ CD8+ T cells from blood. Subset in this sample: CD45RO-CCR7+CD27+CD95- naive CD8+ T cells expressing CXCR3 (TNR3+). This TCR was recovered from a human donor in good health. Some clones in this sample may be carry-over from other donors' samples. This rearrangement joins TRBV29-1 to TRBJ1-2; TCRdb calls TRBD1, which cannot be checked without DNA. The CDR3 protein is CSVDSGTDYGYTF.